This passage covers 27 T cell receptor beta chains from one sample sequenced in a study of blood T cells in healthy people across ages. It was with a sample-barcoded 5' primer and a J-beta primer mix that a second PCR of roughly 7 to 12 cycles was run. TCRdb ran MiXCR on the 5' RACE reads and lists one entry per CDR3 protein. This repertoire shows about 1.6 million distinct CDR3 sequences, around 35% found once; its top ten account for about 11%. Sequenced sample: blood. The receptors stem from a woman in her 30s in good health.

The gene calls are TRBV29-1 and TRBJ1-2; 7 nucleotides agree with TRBD1. Germline CDR1 SQVTM, CDR2 ANQGSEA. There are 12 residues in the CDR3. V was pared by 2 bases and J by 6 bases, with 3 bases of the junction left unmatched. The DNA for the CDR3 is TGCAGCGTTGAAATAACAGGGGATGGCTACACCTTC. Encoded protein: CSVEITGDGYTF.

The table lists this clonotype with many counts. V and J are TRBV7-9 and TRBJ2-7; D is possibly TRBD1 (6 bases). This CDR3 contains 14 residues. Germline V CDR1 and CDR2: SEHNR, FQNEAQ (reference sequence). The V end was cut by 5 bases, the J end by 2 bases, with 13 bases between. CDR3 in DNA: TGTGCCAGCAGCCACCGGGACAACACCTACGAGCAGTACTTC. The encoded protein is CASSHRDNTYEQYF.

CDR3 amino acids: CASSYPTNRGIREQYF. The CDR3 nucleotides read TGTGCCAGCAGTTACCCCACCAACAGGGGAATCAGGGAGCAGTACTTC. The chain combines TRBV6-2 or TRBV6-3 with TRBJ2-7; 7 positions match TRBD1. The CDR3 is made up of 16 amino acids. Germline CDR1 reads MNHEY; CDR2 reads SVGEGT. V shed 2 bases, J shed 7 bases, and the junction held 14 bases outside the gene matches.

The V and J genes are TRBV12-3 or TRBV12-4 and TRBJ1-2; D ambiguous. The ends were cut back, 0 bases at V and 8 bases at J, with 7 bases in the middle. The CDR3 has 12 amino acids. CDR3: CASSLALEGYTF. The CDR3 bases are TGTGCCAGCAGTTTAGCGCTGGAGGGCTACACCTTC.

This clonotype has just a few counts. The chain recombines TRBV5-1 with TRBJ2-5; perhaps TRBD2 as D (6 bases). V was trimmed by 5 bases and J by 2 bases, leaving 16 bases between them. Germline values: CDR1 SGHRS, CDR2 YFSETQ. The CDR3 has 15 amino acids. The DNA of the CDR3 is TGCGCCAGCAGTTTACAGGCTAGCGTACAAGAGACCCAGTACTTC. This encodes CASSLQASVQETQYF.

This clonotype has just a few counts. The chain links TRBV5-1 to TRBJ2-5; 9 bases fit TRBD2. Judging by the DNA end, TRBJ2-7 fits better; the J call may be wrong. The CDR3 length is 16 residues. Germline V CDR1 and CDR2: SGHRS, YFSETQ. CDR3: CASTWEGLAPTDEQYF. As DNA, the CDR3 is TGCGCCAGCACTTGGGAAGGACTAGCGCCGACGGACGAGCAGTACTTC.

This chain uses TRBV29-1 with TRBJ2-1; no clear D. CDR1 is SQVTM and CDR2 is ANQGSEA in the germline V gene. The CDR3 is 13 amino acids. V lost 7 bases to trimming and J lost 9 bases, with 19 bases between them. For the CDR3, the DNA is TGCAGCGCAACCAACGGACGGGTAACTGAGCAGTTCTTC. Translated, it gives CSATNGRVTEQFF.

This sequence joins TRBV7-9 and TRBJ1-2, with TRBD1 as a possible D gene (5 bases). The length of the CDR3 is 12 residues. Germline-derived CDR1 and CDR2 are SEHNR and FQNEAQ (reference sequence). V shed 5 bases and J shed 12 bases, with 16 bases lying between them. The CDR3 DNA follows: TGTGCCAGCAGCCGGGGACTCGACGGCGACACCTTC. This gives the protein CASSRGLDGDTF.

This chain joins TRBV9 and TRBJ2-6; TRBD1 matches 9 bases. CDR1 is SGDLS, CDR2 YYNGEE, per germline. Trimming cost V 4 bases and J 0 bases; bases outside gene matches: 8. The CDR3 has 18 amino acids. CDR3 residues: CASSPGQGTYSGANVLTF. The CDR3 DNA sequence: TGTGCCAGCAGCCCCGGACAGGGGACCTACTCTGGGGCCAACGTCCTGACTTTC.

This clonotype appeared many times. The V and J genes are TRBV7-2 and TRBJ2-1; 8 bases are shared with TRBD2. Germline CDR1 is SGHTA and CDR2 is FQGNSA. Trimming cost V 2 bases and J 3 bases; bases outside gene matches: 3. The CDR3 has 15 residues. CDR3 sequence (DNA): TGTGCCAGCAGCTTAAGGGCGGGGGGCTACAATGAGCAGTTCTTC. It yields the protein CASSLRAGGYNEQFF.

This clonotype was detected only a few times. The J gene is TRBJ1-1, the V gene TRBV7-6; D is ambiguous. In germline, CDR1 is SGHVS, CDR2 FNYEAQ. Deletions cut 5 bases from V and 4 bases from J, with 17 bases between. The length of the CDR3 is 15 residues. The CDR3 nucleotides are TGTGCCAGCAGCCAGCGACCGGGAGAGTCCACTGAAGCTTTCTTT. It specifies CASSQRPGESTEAFF.

The chain employs TRBV4-2 and TRBJ1-4, with 7 positions matching TRBD1. In germline, CDR1 is LGHNA, CDR2 YNFKEQ. This CDR3 contains 15 residues. V lost 7 bases to trimming and J lost 5 bases; unmatched junction nucleotides: 10. The CDR3 is CASKSGGSGNEKLFF. CDR3 coding DNA: TGTGCCAGCAAGTCAGGGGGGTCGGGGAATGAAAAACTGTTTTTT.

This clonotype was seen only a few times. The chain couples TRBV20-1 to TRBJ1-5; possible D gene TRBD1, 6 bases. CDR3 size: 13 residues. Trimming left V 3 bases short and J 7 bases short, with 13 bases between. Per the germline V gene, CDR1 is DFQATT and CDR2 is SNEGSKA (reference sequence). CDR3 nucleotide sequence: TGCAGTGCTAGTAGGGGGGGCGGGCAGCCCCAGCATTTT. Residues: CSASRGGGQPQHF.

This clonotype was observed many times. J is TRBJ2-5 and V is TRBV19; 7 bases are a match to TRBD1. Per germline, CDR1 LNHDA and CDR2 SQIVND (reference sequence). This CDR3 spans 13 amino acids. Trimming cost V 4 bases and J 2 bases; bases outside gene matches: 1. DNA of the CDR3: TGTGCCAGTAGTAAGGACAGGCAAGAGACCCAGTACTTC. Residues: CASSKDRQETQYF.

This clonotype was counted only a few times. V is TRBV30 and J is TRBJ2-1; D is ambiguous. Trimming stripped 2 bases from V and 1 base from J, with 6 bases between. The germline V gene has CDR1 GTSNPN and CDR2 SVGIG (reference sequence). This CDR3 is 13 amino acids long. The CDR3 DNA is TGTGCCTGGAGTACAATGTCCTACAATGAGCAGTTCTTC. Translated, it gives CAWSTMSYNEQFF.

This clonotype was counted only a few times. The rearrangement links TRBV28 to TRBJ2-1, with TRBD1 identical over 7 bases. Germline V gene lookup returns CDR1 MDHEN and CDR2 SYDVKM. J was trimmed by 2 bases and V by 5 bases; bases with no gene match: 9. CDR3 length equals 16 residues. The CDR3 loop is CASSGQERPPYNEQFF. In DNA form, the CDR3 reads TGTGCCAGCAGTGGACAGGAGAGGCCTCCCTACAATGAGCAGTTCTTC.

This clonotype was counted many times. This rearrangement joins TRBV4-1 to TRBJ2-1; D is uncertain. Germline CDR1 MGHRA, CDR2 YSYEKL. The CDR3 contains 12 residues. The V gene lost 1 base and the J gene lost 8 bases, with 6 bases spanning the gap. The CDR3 DNA is TGCGCCAGCAGCCAAGTTTGGGATGAGCAGTTCTTC. This encodes CASSQVWDEQFF.

The sample holds a few counts of this clonotype. The chain recombines TRBV12-3 or TRBV12-4 with TRBJ1-5; TRBD1 is a possible D gene (5 bases). Deletions cut 3 bases from V and 2 bases from J, with 11 bases between. The CDR3 is made up of 15 amino acids. The CDR3 sequence is CASSLAQGGNQPQHF. The CDR3 DNA is TGTGCCAGCAGTTTGGCGCAGGGAGGCAATCAGCCCCAGCATTTT.

The rearrangement links TRBV7-2 to TRBJ2-1; D is possibly TRBD2 (5 bases). This CDR3 has 16 amino acids. Germline values: CDR1 SGHTA, CDR2 FQGNSA. The V end lost 2 bases, the J end lost 4 bases, and 15 bases lay between the germline ends. The CDR3 reads CASSLPGINKYNEQFF. CDR3 sequence (DNA): TGTGCCAGCAGCTTACCCGGGATCAATAAGTACAATGAGCAGTTCTTC.

V is TRBV30 and J is TRBJ2-5; D is uncertain. Trimming pared 1 base from V and 1 base from J, leaving 7 bases between. The CDR3 runs to 13 residues. CDR1 is GTSNPN, CDR2 SVGIG, per germline (reference sequence). CDR3 sequence (DNA): TGTGCCTGGAGTGACGGGTTCCAAGAGACCCAGTACTTC. It is translated as CAWSDGFQETQYF.

The CDR3, as DNA: TGCAGTGCTAGAGATTCTCGATCTGGCACAGATACGCAGTATTTT. The encoded protein is CSARDSRSGTDTQYF. The rearrangement joins TRBV20-1 to TRBJ2-3; D is uncertain. The ends were cut back, 0 bases at V and 1 base at J, with 11 bases in the middle. This CDR3 has 15 residues. Germline loops: CDR1 DFQATT, CDR2 SNEGSKA (reference sequence).

This clonotype was counted a few times. V usage is TRBV10-3 and J usage is TRBJ2-3, with D uncertain. This CDR3 region has 13 residues. From germline, CDR1 is ENHRY and CDR2 SYGVKD. Trimming left V 8 bases short and J 0 bases short, with 9 bases between. CDR3 loop: CAIAISSTDTQYF. In DNA form, the CDR3 reads TGTGCCATCGCAATATCAAGCACAGATACGCAGTATTTT.

This rearrangement joins TRBV28 to TRBJ2-5; D call uncertain. Germline V lookup: CDR1 MDHEN, CDR2 SYDVKM. The CDR3 length is 14 residues. Deletions cut 5 bases from V and 2 bases from J, with 12 bases between. The CDR3 nucleotides read TGTGCCAGCAGTACTACGAAGAGACAAGAGACCCAGTACTTC. Amino acids: CASSTTKRQETQYF. Drawing the rest from reference TRBV28 and TRBJ2-5, the complete variable domain is DVKVTQSSRYLVKRTGEKVFLECVQDMDHENMFWYRQDPGLGLRLIYFSYDVKMKEKGDIPEGYSVSREKKERFSLILESASTNQTSMYLCASSTTKRQETQYFGPGTRLLVL.

A word on this clonotype: The junction departs from the called germline gene at one end, perhaps through a read error. The rearrangement uses TRBV27 and TRBJ2-5; 7 bases map to TRBD1. Germline V CDR1 and CDR2: MNHEY, SMNVEV (reference sequence). The CDR3 is made up of 17 amino acids. The chain's CDR3 is CSSSSPPVKGAQETQYF. Here the CDR3 DNA reads TGTTCCAGCAGTTCGCCCCCGGTAAAGGGGGCTCAAGAGACCCAGTACTTC.

The chain carries TRBV7-8 and TRBJ2-1; TRBD2 matches 8 bases. The CDR3 length is 16 residues. Per the germline V gene, CDR1 is SGHVS and CDR2 is FQNEAQ. The V and J ends lost 1 base and 2 bases, in that order; junction bases with no gene match: 4. CDR3 sequence: CASSLVVAGPYNEQFF. CDR3 coding DNA: TGTGCCAGCAGCTTAGTTGTAGCGGGACCCTACAATGAGCAGTTCTTC. Filled out from reference TRBV7-8 and TRBJ2-1, the complete variable domain reads GAGVSQSPRYKVAKRGQDVALRCDPISGHVSLFWYQQALGQGPEFLTYFQNEAQLDKSGLPSDRFFAERPEGSVSTLKIQRTQQEDSAVYLCASSLVVAGPYNEQFFGPGTRLTVL.

There are a few counts of this clonotype. The chain recombines TRBV29-1 with TRBJ1-5; no clear D. Deletions cut 4 bases from V and 3 bases from J, with 10 bases between. Germline V lookup: CDR1 SQVTM, CDR2 ANQGSEA. This CDR3 is built from 13 residues. The CDR3 reads CSVVAADNQPQHF. Written as DNA, the CDR3 is TGCAGCGTTGTGGCGGCCGACAATCAGCCCCAGCATTTT.

This clonotype was found a few times. This chain uses TRBV5-1 with TRBJ2-1; perhaps TRBD1 as D (6 bases). CDR3 length equals 15 residues. V was cut by 0 bases and J by 2 bases, with 9 bases left in between. Germline CDR1 and CDR2: SGHRS and YFSETQ. Here the CDR3 DNA reads TGCGCCAGCAGCTTGGCCAGGGGTACCTACAATGAGCAGTTCTTC. Amino acid sequence: CASSLARGTYNEQFF.